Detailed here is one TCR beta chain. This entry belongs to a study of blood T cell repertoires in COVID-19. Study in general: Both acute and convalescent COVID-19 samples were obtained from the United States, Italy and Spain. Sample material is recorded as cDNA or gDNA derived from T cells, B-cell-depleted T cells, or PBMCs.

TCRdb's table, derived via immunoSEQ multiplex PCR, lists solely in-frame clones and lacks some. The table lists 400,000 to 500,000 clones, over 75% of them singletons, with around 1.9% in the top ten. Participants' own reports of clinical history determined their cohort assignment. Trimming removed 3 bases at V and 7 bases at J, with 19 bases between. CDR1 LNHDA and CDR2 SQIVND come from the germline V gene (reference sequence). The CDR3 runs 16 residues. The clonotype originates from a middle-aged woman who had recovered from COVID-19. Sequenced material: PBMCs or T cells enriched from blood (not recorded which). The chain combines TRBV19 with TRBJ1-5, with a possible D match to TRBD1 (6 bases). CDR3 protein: CASSMWEGGAKQPQHF. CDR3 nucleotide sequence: TGTGCCAGTAGTATGTGGGAGGGGGGGGCAAAACAGCCCCAGCATTTT.